What follows are 25 T cell receptor beta chains derived from one specimen sequenced in a study of CD8+ T cells in alopecia areata (dated by TCRdb to the late 2010s). Preparation of the library involved the immunoSEQ multiplex PCR assay. To provide template for TCR sequencing, every sample had RNA extracted and reverse transcribed into cDNA. TCRdb obtained this table from immuneACCESS and retained in-frame rearrangements with V and J assigned. These tables miss some clones; where compared with another copy, unresolved V genes account for less than half of the shortfall, and the remainder is unexplained. Here the sample has 45,000 to 70,000 clones; over 95% occur a single time. The leading ten clones occupy around 24% of the sample. The intended sense of this specimen's time point label: baseline before oral tofacitinib. Sequencing was performed on CD8+ T cells sorted from blood, taken at week 0. Receptor source: a human donor with alopecia areata.

About this clone: Its ends do not fully match the called genes, so a read error is possible. V is TRBV27 and J is TRBJ2-3; 8 bases fit TRBD1. This CDR3 comprises 11 residues. Germline values: CDR1 MNHEY, CDR2 SMNVEV (reference sequence). The CDR3 bases are TGTGCCACTCGCATAGGACAGGGCCTACTCTTT. It specifies CATRIGQGLLF.

The J gene is TRBJ2-1, the V gene TRBV4-2; 7 bases are shared with TRBD2. Germline V gene data show CDR1 as LGHNA and CDR2 as YNFKEQ. V gave up 0 bases and J gave up 3 bases; unmatched junction bases: 11. The CDR3 is 18 residues long. The CDR3 here is CASSQEAGGNSLYNEQFF. The CDR3, as DNA: TGTGCCAGCAGCCAAGAAGCCGGGGGGAACAGCCTCTACAATGAGCAGTTCTTC.

This chain links TRBV10-1 with TRBJ2-5; D gene ambiguous. V gave up 4 bases and J gave up 1 base, with 13 bases separating them. Looked up from germline, CDR1 is WNHNN and CDR2 is SYGVQD (reference sequence). The CDR3 has 15 amino acids. The CDR3 DNA follows: TGCGCCAGCAGTGGCCGGAACCAAGGCCAAGAGACCCAGTACTTC. Translation gives CASSGRNQGQETQYF.

In this sample, this clone turned up once. The chain combines TRBV2 with TRBJ2-7, with 11 nucleotides matching TRBD2. Germline loops: CDR1 SNHLY, CDR2 FYNNEI. The ends lost 6 bases at V and 4 bases at J; junction bases unmatched: 8. The CDR3 has 15 amino acids. CDR3 sequence reads: CASRNPGTSGYEQYF. CDR3 nucleotides: TGTGCCAGCAGAAATCCCGGGACTAGCGGATACGAGCAGTACTTC.

This chain links TRBV28 with TRBJ1-2, with D unclear. Deletions cut 11 bases from V and 4 bases from J, with 17 bases between. Germline assignment: CDR1 MDHEN and CDR2 SYDVKM. This CDR3 has 13 amino acids. The CDR3 sequence: CASVGGRTYGYTF. In DNA, the CDR3 is TGTGCCTCAGTGGGCGGGAGGACCTATGGCTACACCTTC.

The chain recombines TRBV6-5 with TRBJ2-7; D ambiguous. The V gene lost 0 bases and the J gene lost 4 bases, with 7 bases spanning the gap. This CDR3 spans 13 amino acids. Germline assignment: CDR1 MNHEY and CDR2 SVGAGI. Written as DNA, the CDR3 is TGTGCCAGCAGTTACTCCGTCGGGTACGAGCAGTACTTC. This translates into CASSYSVGYEQYF.

V is TRBV10-3 and J is TRBJ2-2; the match to TRBD2 covers 12 bases. Germline trimming cut 0 bases from V and 2 bases from J; bases unmatched to any gene: 4. Germline V lookup: CDR1 ENHRY, CDR2 SYGVKD. This CDR3 is built from 18 residues. The CDR3, as DNA: TGTGCCATCAGTGAGTCCCGGACTAGCGGGGTAAACACCGGGGAGCTGTTTTTT. Its translation: CAISESRTSGVNTGELFF.

The chain joins TRBV27 to TRBJ2-3; D remains unclear. V lost 6 bases and J 1 base, leaving 8 bases between the germline ends. The CDR3 length is 13 residues. CDR1 MNHEY and CDR2 SMNVEV come from the germline V gene (reference sequence). This CDR3 reads CASSPLGTDTQYF. The DNA of the CDR3 is TGTGCCAGCAGCCCCTTAGGCACAGATACGCAGTATTTT.

V usage is TRBV12-5 and J usage is TRBJ1-2; no firm D call. Trimming shortened V by 0 bases and J by 1 base, and 15 bases separated the two germline ends. Germline V gene lookup returns CDR1 LGHNT and CDR2 FRNRAP. The CDR3 totals 17 residues. CDR3 in DNA: TGTGCTAGTGGTTTGGTAGTAACGGGCGCCGGTAACTATGGCTACACCTTC. It is translated as CASGLVVTGAGNYGYTF.

CDR3 DNA sequence: TGCGCCAGCAGCGGGACATCCTCCTCCTACAATGAGCAGTTCTTC. This gives the protein CASSGTSSSYNEQFF. J is TRBJ2-1 and V is TRBV5-1; D may be TRBD1 (6 bases). Trimming took off 4 bases at V and 0 bases at J, with 11 bases between the two ends. CDR3 length equals 15 residues. Germline CDR1 SGHRS, CDR2 YFSETQ.

This chain connects TRBV5-1 to TRBJ2-7; 8 bases are shared with TRBD1. This CDR3 region has 15 residues. Unmatched junction bases numbered 13, after V lost 4 bases and J lost 7 bases. Germline V gene data show CDR1 as SGHRS and CDR2 as YFSETQ. The CDR3 region is CASSPSTARGLEQYF. CDR3 DNA: TGCGCCAGCAGCCCTTCCACGGCCAGGGGGCTTGAGCAGTACTTC.

The chain uses TRBV27 and TRBJ2-5; no clear D. V was trimmed by 0 bases and J by 7 bases, leaving 9 bases between them. This CDR3 comprises 13 residues. Looked up from germline, CDR1 is MNHEY and CDR2 is SMNVEV (reference sequence). The chain's CDR3 is CASSLSVGVTQYF. CDR3 sequence (DNA): TGTGCCAGCAGTTTATCAGTTGGGGTGACCCAGTACTTC.

The V and J genes are TRBV27 and TRBJ2-7; D possibly corresponds to TRBD2 (7 bases). The CDR3 contains 14 residues. The germline CDR1 and CDR2 sequences are MNHEY and SMNVEV (reference sequence). V gave up 7 bases and J gave up 0 bases, with 13 bases separating them. CDR3 in amino acids: CASKWGGISYEQYF. CDR3 bases: TGTGCCAGCAAATGGGGGGGCATCTCCTACGAGCAGTACTTC.

The V gene is TRBV6-4, the J gene TRBJ1-2, with 10 positions matching TRBD1. The trim removed 2 bases at V and 6 bases at J, leaving 9 bases unmatched. This CDR3 is built from 16 residues. Per germline, CDR1 MRHNA and CDR2 SNTAGT. Here the CDR3 reads CASSDGSDRGLNGYTF. CDR3 coding DNA: TGTGCCAGCAGTGACGGTTCGGACAGGGGGTTGAATGGCTACACCTTC.

The chain joins TRBV29-1 to TRBJ2-7; D perhaps matches TRBD1 (5 bases). CDR1 and CDR2 from the germline V gene are SQVTM and ANQGSEA. CDR3 length: 11 amino acids. Trimming took off 5 bases at V and 5 bases at J, with 10 bases between the two ends. The CDR3 protein is CSVNDSNEQYF. CDR3 bases: TGCAGCGTTAACGACAGTAACGAGCAGTACTTC.

V usage is TRBV4-3 and J usage is TRBJ2-2; the match to TRBD1 covers 10 bases. The germline V gene has CDR1 LGHNA and CDR2 YSLEER. The junction had 9 bases not matched to a gene; V was cut back by 4 bases and J by 7 bases. CDR3 length: 16 amino acids. The CDR3: CASSPGTGEGNGELFF. The CDR3 coding sequence is TGCGCCAGCAGCCCCGGGACAGGGGAGGGTAACGGGGAGCTGTTTTTT.

This rearrangement joins TRBV6-4 to TRBJ2-5; D gene ambiguous. V gave up 0 bases and J gave up 5 bases, with 13 bases separating them. The CDR3 has 15 amino acids. Per the germline V gene, CDR1 is MRHNA and CDR2 is SNTAGT. The CDR3, as DNA: TGTGCCAGCAGTGACTCGTCGACATTATCGGAGACCCAGTACTTC. Translation gives CASSDSSTLSETQYF.

The chain links TRBV6-5 to TRBJ2-3, with a possible D match to TRBD2 (7 bases). Germline assignment: CDR1 MNHEY and CDR2 SVGAGI. The V gene lost 6 bases and the J gene lost 5 bases, with 18 bases spanning the gap. This CDR3 comprises 15 residues. CDR3 amino acids: CASSTRAGGRDTQYF. CDR3 sequence (DNA): TGTGCCAGCAGCACCCGGGCCGGGGGGCGAGATACGCAGTATTTT.

The chain employs TRBV5-1 and TRBJ2-3; TRBD2 matches at 8 bases. This CDR3 is built from 15 residues. V was clipped by 2 bases and J by 2 bases; unmatched bases: 4. The V gene's germline CDR1 is SGHRS and CDR2 YFSETQ. The chain's CDR3 is CASSFSSGDTDTQYF. The CDR3 DNA sequence: TGCGCCAGCAGCTTTAGTAGCGGGGACACAGATACGCAGTATTTT.

This rearrangement joins TRBV7-6 to TRBJ2-3; the D call may be TRBD1 or TRBD2 (6 bases each). V shed 7 bases and J shed 6 bases, with 20 bases lying between them. Germline CDR1 is SGHVS and CDR2 is FNYEAQ. CDR3 size: 15 residues. CDR3 sequence: CASNSGGLSADTQYF. The CDR3 region has the DNA TGTGCCAGCAATTCCGGGGGCTTATCAGCGGATACGCAGTATTTT.

The chain combines TRBV14 with TRBJ2-7, with a weak D call TRBD1 (5 bases). The CDR3 is 13 amino acids. The V gene lost 4 bases and the J gene lost 5 bases, with 12 bases spanning the gap. Germline V CDR1 and CDR2: SGHDN, FVKESK. CDR3 region: CASSPPGYHEQYF. The CDR3 DNA sequence: TGTGCCAGCAGCCCTCCAGGGTACCACGAGCAGTACTTC. Full variable domain (remainder filled in from reference TRBV14 and TRBJ2-7): EAGVTQFPSHSVIEKGQTVTLRCDPISGHDNLYWYRRVMGKEIKFLLHFVKESKQDESGMPNNRFLAERTGGTYSTLKVQPAELEDSGVYFCASSPPGYHEQYFGPGTRLTVT.

V usage is TRBV5-5 and J usage is TRBJ2-7; D call uncertain. The V end lost 4 bases, the J end lost 3 bases, and 11 bases lay between the germline ends. Germline loops: CDR1 SGHKS, CDR2 YYEKEE (reference sequence). CDR3 length: 13 residues. The CDR3 DNA is TGTGCCAGCAGCCGAACCACTGGCTACGAGCAGTACTTC. This translates into CASSRTTGYEQYF.

Comments on this clone: The junction does not match germline at one end; this may be a read error. The same CDR3 is also encoded by other DNA sequences in this sample. This chain uses TRBV7-9 with TRBJ1-1; D remains unclear. Germline loops: CDR1 SEHNR, CDR2 FQNEAQ (reference sequence). The CDR3 contains 13 residues. Written as DNA, the CDR3 is TGTGCCAGCATGGCCAGTTTGGGCACTGAAGCTTTCTTC. Encoded protein: CASMASLGTEAFF.

This clone was picked up a small number of times. The rearrangement joins TRBV7-6 to TRBJ2-7, with D hard to call. With 5 bases removed from V and 2 bases from J, the gap between germline ends came to 13 bases. This CDR3 has 14 amino acids. The germline V gene encodes CDR1 SGHVS and CDR2 FNYEAQ. The CDR3 DNA is TGTGCCAGCAGCCACTTAGCCGCCCCCTACGAGCAGTACTTC. It codes for CASSHLAAPYEQYF.

The genes are TRBV6-5 and TRBJ2-3; D gene unclear. The CDR3 length is 13 residues. The V gene's germline CDR1 is MNHEY and CDR2 SVGAGI. Between the trimmed V and J ends, which lost 0 bases and 2 bases, there was a span of 3 bases. The CDR3 protein is CASSYSFTDTQYF. Written as DNA, the CDR3 is TGTGCCAGCAGTTACTCATTCACAGATACGCAGTATTTT.